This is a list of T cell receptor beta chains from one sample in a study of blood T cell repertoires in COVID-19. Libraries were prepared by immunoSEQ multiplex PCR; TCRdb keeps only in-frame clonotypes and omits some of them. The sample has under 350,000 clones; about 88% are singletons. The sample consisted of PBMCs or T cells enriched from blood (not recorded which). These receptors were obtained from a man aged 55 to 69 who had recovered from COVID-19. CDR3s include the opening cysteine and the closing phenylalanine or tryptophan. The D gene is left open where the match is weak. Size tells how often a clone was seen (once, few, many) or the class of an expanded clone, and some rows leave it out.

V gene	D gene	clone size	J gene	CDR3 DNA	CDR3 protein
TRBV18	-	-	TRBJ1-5	TGTGCCAGCTCCGTACAGAATACACAGCCCCAGCATTTT	CASSVQNTQPQHF
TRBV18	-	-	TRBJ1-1	TGTGCCAGCTCATACGGGGGATGGAACACTGAAGCTTTCTTT	CASSYGGWNTEAFF
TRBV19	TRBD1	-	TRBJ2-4	TGTGCCAGTAGTGGCGGGACAGGGCGATATAAAGCCAAAAACATTCAGTACTTC	CASSGGTGRYKAKNIQYF
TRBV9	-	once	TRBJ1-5	TGTGCCAGCAGCGTAGGTCTGACAGGCAATCAGCCCCAGCATTTT	CASSVGLTGNQPQHF
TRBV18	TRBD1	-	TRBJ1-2	TGTGCCAGCTCCAGGACAGGAGACTATGGCTACACCTTC	CASSRTGDYGYTF
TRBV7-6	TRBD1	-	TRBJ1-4	TGTGCCAGCAGCTCAAGCCAGGGGGGCGTCCACGAAAAACTGTTTTTT	CASSSSQGGVHEKLFF
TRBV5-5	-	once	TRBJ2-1	TGTGCCAGCAGCTCTCTCCGTGAGCAGTTCTTC	CASSSLREQFF
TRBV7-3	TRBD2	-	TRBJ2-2	TGTGCCAGCAGCTCAACTAGCGGGGGTAACACCGGGGAGCTGTTTTTT	CASSSTSGGNTGELFF
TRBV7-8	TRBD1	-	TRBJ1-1	TGTGCCAGCAGCTCCGGACAGGCCTACACTGAAGCTTTCTTT	CASSSGQAYTEAFF
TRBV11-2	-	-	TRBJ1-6	TGTGCCAGCAGCTTACCGAGCTCCTATAATTCACCCCTCCACTTT	CASSLPSSYNSPLHF
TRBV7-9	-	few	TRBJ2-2	TGTGCCAGCAACCTTCTCTCGGGGGATTCCGACTCCACCGGGGAGCTGTTTTTT	CASNLLSGDSDSTGELFF
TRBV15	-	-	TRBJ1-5	TGTGCCACCAGCAGATTGCCAGGGTTGGATCAGCCCCAGCATTTT	CATSRLPGLDQPQHF
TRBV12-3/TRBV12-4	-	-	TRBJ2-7	TGTGCCAGCAGTGAGATGCCCTACGAGCAGTACTTC	CASSEMPYEQYF
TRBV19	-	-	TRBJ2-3	TGTGCCAGTAGTGACGACAGGAGCACAGATACGCAGTATTTT	CASSDDRSTDTQYF
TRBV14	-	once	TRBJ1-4	TGTGCCAGCAGCCAAGTGCGGGGACTTAATGAAAAACTGTTTTTT	CASSQVRGLNEKLFF
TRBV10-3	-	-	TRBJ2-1	TGTGCCATCAGTGAGTTAGAGGGGGCCTACAATGAGCAGTTCTTC	CAISELEGAYNEQFF
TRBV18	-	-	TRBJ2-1	TGTGCCAGCTCACTAGCCGGGAGAGACGGTGAGCAGTTCTTC	CASSLAGRDGEQFF
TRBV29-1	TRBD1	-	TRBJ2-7	TGCAGCGTTGGGACAGGGATCTCCTACGAGCAGTACTTC	CSVGTGISYEQYF
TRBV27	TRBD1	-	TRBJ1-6	TGTGCCAGCAGTTTAGACAGGGGTGAATTTTCACCCCTCCACTTT	CASSLDRGEFSPLHF
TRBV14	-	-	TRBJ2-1	TGTGCCAGCAGCCCTGGACTACCGTATCTTTACAATGAGCAGTTCTTC	CASSPGLPYLYNEQFF
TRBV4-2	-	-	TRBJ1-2	TGTGCCAGCAGCCAAGCGACAGAGAACTTAAATGGCTACACCTTC	CASSQATENLNGYTF
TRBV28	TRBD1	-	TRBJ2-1	TGTGCCAGCAGTTCCCCCGCGGGACAGGGTTACAATGAGCAGTTCTTC	CASSSPAGQGYNEQFF
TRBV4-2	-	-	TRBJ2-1	TGTGCCAGCAGCCAAGATGGAGCGGACTACAATGAGCAGTTCTTC	CASSQDGADYNEQFF
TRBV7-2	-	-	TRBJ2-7	TGTGCCAGCAGCTCATCGGGGGGCCGGGCGGGGATGTACTTC	CASSSSGGRAGMYF
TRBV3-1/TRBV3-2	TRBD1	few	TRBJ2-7	TGTGCCAGCAGCCAAAGGACAGGGCCCTACGAGCAGTACTTC	CASSQRTGPYEQYF
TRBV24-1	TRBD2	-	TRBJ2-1	TGTGCCACCAGTGATACCGGGACTAGCGGCTACAATGAGCAGTTCTTC	CATSDTGTSGYNEQFF
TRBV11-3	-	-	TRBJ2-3	TGTGCCAGCAGTCCCCGGCGGGGTATGATCGGCACAGATACGCAGTATTTT	CASSPRRGMIGTDTQYF
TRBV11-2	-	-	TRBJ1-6	TGTGCCAGCAGCTCCTCTAATTCACCCCTCCACTTT	CASSSSNSPLHF
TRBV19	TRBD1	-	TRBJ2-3	TGTGCCAGTAGTGCCCGCCACAGGGGGAGGTCGACAGATACGCAGTATTTT	CASSARHRGRSTDTQYF
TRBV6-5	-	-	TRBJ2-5	TGTGCCAGCAGTCCCAACGGGGAGGAGACCCAGTACTTC	CASSPNGEETQYF
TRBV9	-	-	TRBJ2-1	TGTGCCAGCAGCGTAAGCGGGCTTGAGCAGTTCTTC	CASSVSGLEQFF
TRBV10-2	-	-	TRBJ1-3	TGCGCCAGCAGTGAAGTAGGGGGGGCCTCTGGAAACACCATATATTTT	CASSEVGGASGNTIYF